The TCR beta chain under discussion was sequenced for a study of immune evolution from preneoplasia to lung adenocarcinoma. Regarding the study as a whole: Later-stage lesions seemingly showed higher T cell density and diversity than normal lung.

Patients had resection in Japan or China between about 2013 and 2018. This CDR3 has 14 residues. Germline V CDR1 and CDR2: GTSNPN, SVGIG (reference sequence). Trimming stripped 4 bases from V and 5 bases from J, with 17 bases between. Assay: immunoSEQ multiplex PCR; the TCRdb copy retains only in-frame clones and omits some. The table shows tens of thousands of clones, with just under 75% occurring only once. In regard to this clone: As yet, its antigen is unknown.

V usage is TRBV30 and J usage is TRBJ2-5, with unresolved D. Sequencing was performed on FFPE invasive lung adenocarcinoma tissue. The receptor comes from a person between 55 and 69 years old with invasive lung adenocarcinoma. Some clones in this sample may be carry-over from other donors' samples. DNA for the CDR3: TGTGCCTGGACCCCGCCACTGATGGGGGAGACCCAGTACTTC. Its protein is CAWTPPLMGETQYF.